This entry lists 22 T cell receptor beta chains sequenced from one sample in a study of chemoradiotherapy in HPV16-positive cancers. Some clones are missing from TCRdb's copy, which holds only in-frame ones; the method was immunoSEQ multiplex PCR. The table lists about 1,600 clones, roughly 86% of them singletons. Sequenced here: tumor tissue, sampled from a patient who underwent chemoradiotherapy. The receptors were sampled from a human donor with HPV-associated anogenital cancer.

V is TRBV11-3 and J is TRBJ2-3; 9 bases match TRBD2. V trimming: 2 bases; J trimming: 3 bases; junction bases outside the gene matches: 3. This CDR3 has 15 residues. Looked up from germline, CDR1 is SGHNT and CDR2 is YENEEA. The CDR3 is CASSLSGGRTDTQYF. CDR3 sequence (DNA): TGTGCCAGCAGCTTAAGCGGGGGGAGGACAGATACGCAGTATTTT.

The chain recombines TRBV7-8 with TRBJ1-1, with no clear D. The CDR3 has 14 residues. Germline V gene data show CDR1 as SGHVS and CDR2 as FQNEAQ. Trimming pared 6 bases from V and 5 bases from J, leaving 16 bases between. The CDR3 DNA sequence: TGTGCCAGCAGGACTCCAGAAACGAAGACTGAAGCTTTCTTT. The encoded protein is CASRTPETKTEAFF. The full variable domain, completed using reference TRBV7-8 and TRBJ1-1, is GAGVSQSPRYKVAKRGQDVALRCDPISGHVSLFWYQQALGQGPEFLTYFQNEAQLDKSGLPSDRFFAERPEGSVSTLKIQRTQQEDSAVYLCASRTPETKTEAFFGQGTRLTVV.

J is TRBJ2-3 and V is TRBV6-4; 7 bases agree with TRBD2. Trimming removed 0 bases from V and 3 bases from J; junction bases left unmatched: 3. The germline gives CDR1 MRHNA, CDR2 SNTAGT. CDR3 length: 15 amino acids. CDR3 residues: CASSDSSGGTDTQYF. The CDR3, as DNA: TGTGCCAGCAGTGACTCGTCGGGGGGTACAGATACGCAGTATTTT.

The CDR3 reads CASSGPSSGNTIYF. DNA for the CDR3: TGTGCCAGCAGTGGGCCCAGCTCTGGAAACACCATATATTTT. The chain links TRBV11-2 to TRBJ1-3; D unclear. The CDR3 runs 14 residues. The V and J ends lost 6 bases and 0 bases respectively, with 9 bases between them. Germline V lookup: CDR1 SGHAT, CDR2 FQNNGV.

The rearrangement joins TRBV4-3 to TRBJ1-2; D is unclear. CDR3 size: 17 residues. Germline lookup yields CDR1 LGHNA and CDR2 YSLEER. V lost 1 base and J lost 4, with 19 bases in between. The CDR3 region has the DNA TGCGCCAGCAGCCAAGGGTCGGCAGGTATCTACCCCTATGGCTACACCTTC. Translating gives CASSQGSAGIYPYGYTF.

In its sample, this clone was seen once. CDR3 loop: CASRGGSGYTF. The CDR3 DNA is TGTGCCAGCAGGGGGGGAAGTGGCTACACCTTC. This chain joins TRBV9 and TRBJ1-2, with D possibly TRBD1 on 5 matching bases. Deletions cut 5 bases from V and 7 bases from J, with 9 bases between. CDR1 is SGDLS and CDR2 is YYNGEE in the germline V gene. The CDR3 runs 11 residues.

This clone has just a few counts. The V and J genes are TRBV12-5 and TRBJ1-5; a possible D gene is TRBD1 (6 bases). Germline CDR1 and CDR2: LGHNT and FRNRAP. The CDR3 length is 17 residues. V was trimmed by 5 bases and J by 3 bases, leaving 20 bases between them. The CDR3 region is CASGPPGRGLINQPQHF. For the CDR3, the DNA is TGTGCTAGTGGTCCCCCCGGCAGGGGTCTTATCAATCAGCCCCAGCATTTT. The whole variable domain, remainder taken from reference TRBV12-5 and TRBJ1-5, is DARVTQTPRHKVTEMGQEVTMRCQPILGHNTVFWYRQTMMQGLELLAYFRNRAPLDDSGMPKDRFSAEMPDATLATLKIQPSEPRDSAVYFCASGPPGRGLINQPQHFGDGTRLSIL.

V is TRBV7-9 and J is TRBJ2-5, with TRBD2 identical over 12 bases. In germline, CDR1 is SEHNR, CDR2 FQNEAQ (reference sequence). The CDR3 runs to 17 residues. V lost 4 bases to trimming and J lost 4 bases; unmatched junction nucleotides: 10. The CDR3 loop reads CASSSLLAGGLRETQYF. As DNA, the CDR3 is TGTGCCAGCAGCTCCTTACTAGCGGGAGGTTTGAGAGAGACCCAGTACTTC.

The gene calls are TRBV27 and TRBJ2-7, with D maybe TRBD2 (6 bases). The CDR3 extends over 14 amino acids. The V end lost 6 bases, the J end lost 3 bases, and 15 bases lay between the germline ends. In germline, CDR1 is MNHEY, CDR2 SMNVEV (reference sequence). Here the CDR3 DNA reads TGTGCCAGCAGGGAGAGTGGGACTGACTACGAGCAGTACTTC. Protein product: CASRESGTDYEQYF.

The gene calls are TRBV6-1 and TRBJ1-2; no clear D. V dropped 1 base and J dropped 7 bases, with 19 bases sitting between them. Germline V gene data show CDR1 as MNHNS and CDR2 as SASEGT. This CDR3 has 16 residues. The CDR3 nucleotides read TGTGCCAGCAGTGAAGTTCTAGGGAGCATGTCTGGTGGCTACACCTTC. As protein: CASSEVLGSMSGGYTF.

This sequence joins TRBV10-2 and TRBJ1-5; D may be TRBD1 (6 bases). Germline assignment: CDR1 WSHSY and CDR2 SAAADI. The CDR3 consists of 14 residues. Deletions cut 3 bases from V and 6 bases from J, with 12 bases between. The CDR3 bases are TGCGCCAGCAGTGAATCTAGGGGGTTTCAGCCCCAGCATTTT. Translation gives CASSESRGFQPQHF.

This chain uses TRBV5-1 with TRBJ1-1; D might be TRBD1 (5 bases). The CDR3 spans 14 residues. V was trimmed by 0 bases and J by 3 bases, leaving 9 bases between them. Germline V gene lookup returns CDR1 SGHRS and CDR2 YFSETQ. CDR3 bases: TGCGCCAGCAGCTTGGACTGGGGGTACACTGAAGCTTTCTTT. This translates into CASSLDWGYTEAFF. Full variable domain (missing parts from reference TRBV5-1 and TRBJ1-1): KAGVTQTPRYLIKTRGQQVTLSCSPISGHRSVSWYQQTPGQGLQFLFEYFSETQRNKGNFPGRFSGRQFSNSRSEMNVSTLELGDSALYLCASSLDWGYTEAFFGQGTRLTVV.

The chain is built from TRBV7-2 and TRBJ2-5; no clear D. Deletions cut 1 base from V and 0 bases from J, with 12 bases between. The CDR3 loop spans 16 amino acids. Germline CDR1 reads SGHTA; CDR2 reads FQGNSA. The CDR3 reads CASSLDPFQYQETQYF. Here the CDR3 DNA reads TGTGCCAGCAGCTTAGACCCGTTTCAGTACCAAGAGACCCAGTACTTC.

The rearrangement joins TRBV15 to TRBJ1-5; D perhaps matches TRBD1 (5 bases). V was trimmed by 3 bases and J by 4 bases, leaving 10 bases between them. The CDR3 contains 14 residues. CDR1 is LNHNV and CDR2 is YYDKDF in the germline V gene (reference sequence). The DNA of the CDR3 is TGTGCCACCAGCAGCGGGGGACCTAATCAGCCCCAGCATTTT. Translated: CATSSGGPNQPQHF. Together with reference TRBV15 and TRBJ1-5, the CDR3 gives the full variable domain: DAMVIQNPRYQVTQFGKPVTLSCSQTLNHNVMYWYQQKSSQAPKLLFHYYDKDFNNEADTPDNFQSRRPNTSFCFLDIRSPGLGDTAMYLCATSSGGPNQPQHFGDGTRLSIL.

CDR3 region: CASRSLEVRSTEAFF. CDR3 nucleotide sequence: TGTGCCAGCAGGTCCCTGGAGGTTCGGAGCACTGAAGCTTTCTTT. This sequence joins TRBV6-5 and TRBJ1-1; D is uncertain. Germline V gene data show CDR1 as MNHEY and CDR2 as SVGAGI. Trimming pared 6 bases from V and 4 bases from J, leaving 18 bases between. The CDR3 contains 15 residues.

The chain links TRBV29-1 to TRBJ2-3, with no clear D. Trimming took off 4 bases at V and 8 bases at J, with 7 bases between the two ends. CDR3 length: 10 residues. Germline CDR1 is SQVTM and CDR2 is ANQGSEA. The CDR3 protein is CSVGVATQYF. The CDR3 DNA is TGCAGCGTTGGGGTGGCTACGCAGTATTTT.

The chain links TRBV15 to TRBJ2-3, with a possible D match to TRBD2 (6 bases). Germline assignment: CDR1 LNHNV and CDR2 YYDKDF (reference sequence). This CDR3 region has 16 residues. The V end lost 0 bases, the J end lost 1 base, and 11 bases lay between the germline ends. The CDR3 DNA sequence: TGTGCCACCAGCAGAGAAGCAGGAGGGGGCACAGATACGCAGTATTTT. Translation: CATSREAGGGTDTQYF.

The V and J genes are TRBV5-1 and TRBJ1-1; tentatively, D is TRBD1 (5 bases). Trimming left V 3 bases short and J 1 base short, with 13 bases between. CDR1 and CDR2 (germline): SGHRS, YFSETQ. The CDR3 contains 15 residues. The DNA of the CDR3 is TGCGCCAGCAGCTACTCAGGGTCGGGGAACACTGAAGCTTTCTTT. It yields the protein CASSYSGSGNTEAFF.

This chain uses TRBV16 with TRBJ1-1, with 8 bases fitting TRBD1. CDR1 and CDR2 from the germline V gene are KGHSY and FQNENV. This CDR3 region has 15 residues. Germline trimming cut 4 bases from V and 0 bases from J; bases unmatched to any gene: 4. CDR3 sequence (DNA): TGTGCCAGCAGCCCGCAGACAGGGGTGAACACTGAAGCTTTCTTT. Residues: CASSPQTGVNTEAFF.

The chain has TRBV11-2 and TRBJ2-5, with 13 bases that match TRBD2. Unmatched junction bases numbered 2, after V lost 3 bases and J lost 1 base. Germline loops: CDR1 SGHAT, CDR2 FQNNGV. The CDR3 is 16 amino acids. The CDR3 sequence: CASSFTSGGGQETQYF. Written as DNA, the CDR3 is TGTGCCAGCAGCTTTACTAGCGGGGGGGGCCAAGAGACCCAGTACTTC.

This sequence joins TRBV7-2 and TRBJ1-2; D unresolved. V dropped 0 bases and J dropped 7 bases, with 21 bases sitting between them. This CDR3 region has 17 residues. Germline V gene lookup returns CDR1 SGHTA and CDR2 FQGNSA. The CDR3 bases are TGTGCCAGCAGCTTAGCGGCGGCTACACCGACGCAGGCTGGCTACACCTTC. As protein: CASSLAAATPTQAGYTF.

The chain carries TRBV29-1 and TRBJ1-2, with D unclear. The V end lost 7 bases, the J end lost 2 bases, and 8 bases lay between the germline ends. CDR1 and CDR2 from the germline V gene are SQVTM and ANQGSEA. This CDR3 is built from 11 residues. The CDR3 protein is CSARENYGYTF. CDR3 coding DNA: TGCAGCGCTCGGGAGAACTATGGCTACACCTTC.